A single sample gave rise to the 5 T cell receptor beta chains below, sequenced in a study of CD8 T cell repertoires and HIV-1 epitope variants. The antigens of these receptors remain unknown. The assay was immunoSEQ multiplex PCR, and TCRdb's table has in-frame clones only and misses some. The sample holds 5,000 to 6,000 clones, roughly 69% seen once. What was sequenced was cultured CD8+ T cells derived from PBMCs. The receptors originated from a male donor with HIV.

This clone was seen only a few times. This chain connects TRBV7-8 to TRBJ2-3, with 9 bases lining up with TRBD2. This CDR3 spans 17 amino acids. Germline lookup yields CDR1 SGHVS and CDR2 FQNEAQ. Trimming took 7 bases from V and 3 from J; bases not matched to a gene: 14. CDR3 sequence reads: CASNVEPGTSRTDTQYF. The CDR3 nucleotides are TGTGCCAGCAACGTGGAGCCGGGGACTAGCAGGACAGATACGCAGTATTTT.

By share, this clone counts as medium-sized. CDR3: CASSIDRNYGYTF. In nucleotides, the CDR3 is TGTGCCAGCAGTATAGACAGGAACTATGGCTACACCTTC. The rearrangement joins TRBV27 to TRBJ1-2, with a weak D call TRBD1 (6 bases). The germline V gene has CDR1 MNHEY and CDR2 SMNVEV (reference sequence). The CDR3 extends over 13 amino acids. V was shortened by 5 bases and J by 2 bases, with 9 bases between the two germline ends.

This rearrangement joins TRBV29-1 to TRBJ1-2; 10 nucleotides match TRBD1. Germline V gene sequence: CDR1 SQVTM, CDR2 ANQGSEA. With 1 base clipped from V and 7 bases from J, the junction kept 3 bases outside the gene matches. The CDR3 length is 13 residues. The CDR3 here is CSVEADRGRGYTF. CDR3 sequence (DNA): TGCAGCGTTGAAGCTGACAGGGGGCGTGGCTACACCTTC.

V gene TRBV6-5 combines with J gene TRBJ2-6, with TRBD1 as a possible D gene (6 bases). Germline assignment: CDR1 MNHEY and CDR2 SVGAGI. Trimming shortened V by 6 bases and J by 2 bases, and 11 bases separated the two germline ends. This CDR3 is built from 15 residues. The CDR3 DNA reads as TGTGCCAGCAGGAGACAGGCCACTGGGGCCAACGTCCTGACTTTC. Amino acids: CASRRQATGANVLTF.

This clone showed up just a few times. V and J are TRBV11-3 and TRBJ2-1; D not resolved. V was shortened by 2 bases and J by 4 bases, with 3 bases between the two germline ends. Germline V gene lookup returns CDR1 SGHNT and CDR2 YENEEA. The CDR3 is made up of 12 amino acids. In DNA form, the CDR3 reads TGTGCCAGCAGCTTAATATACAATGAGCAGTTCTTC. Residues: CASSLIYNEQFF.